This T cell receptor (beta chain) is from a study of shared clonotypes between healthy human individuals. Some clones are missing from TCRdb's copy, which holds only in-frame ones; the method was immunoSEQ multiplex PCR. The sample records around 2.1 million clones, roughly 95% being singletons. About this clone itself: Its antigen is not identified.

Subsets obtained from CD4+ cells comprised CD45RA+ naive and CD45RA-negative memory cells. Findings of the study overall: A small donor pool kept down the genetic and exposure-history diversity that was represented. Among donors, sharing of clonotypes was expected to be affected by sequencing depth.

Germline CDR1 reads SGHRS; CDR2 reads YFSETQ. The CDR3 is 14 amino acids. V lost 0 bases and J lost 4, with 10 bases in between. The origin of this receptor is a man aged 18 to 29 in good health. The rearrangement uses TRBV5-1 and TRBJ1-1; D is uncertain. Sequences were obtained from naive CD4+ T cells sorted from blood. Subset specified: CD45RA+ positively selected. Here the CDR3 reads CASSLDGVGTEAFF. Written as DNA, the CDR3 is TGCGCCAGCAGCTTGGATGGGGTCGGCACTGAAGCTTTCTTT. Full variable domain (remainder filled in from reference TRBV5-1 and TRBJ1-1): KAGVTQTPRYLIKTRGQQVTLSCSPISGHRSVSWYQQTPGQGLQFLFEYFSETQRNKGNFPGRFSGRQFSNSRSEMNVSTLELGDSALYLCASSLDGVGTEAFFGQGTRLTVV.